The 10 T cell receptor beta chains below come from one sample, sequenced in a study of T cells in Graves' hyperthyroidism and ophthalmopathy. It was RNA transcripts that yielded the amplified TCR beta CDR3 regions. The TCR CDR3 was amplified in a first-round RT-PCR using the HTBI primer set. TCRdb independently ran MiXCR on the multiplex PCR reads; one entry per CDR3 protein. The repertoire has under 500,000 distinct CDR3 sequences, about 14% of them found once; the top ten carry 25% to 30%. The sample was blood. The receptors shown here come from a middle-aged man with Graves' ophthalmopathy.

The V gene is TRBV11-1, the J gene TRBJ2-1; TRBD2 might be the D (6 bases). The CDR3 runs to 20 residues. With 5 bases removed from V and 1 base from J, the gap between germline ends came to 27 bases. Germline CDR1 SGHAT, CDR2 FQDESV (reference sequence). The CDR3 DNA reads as TGTGCCAGCAGCCGAAACTTCCACGGGAGTACGGAGACTTCCTACAATGAGCAGTTCTTC. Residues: CASSRNFHGSTETSYNEQFF.

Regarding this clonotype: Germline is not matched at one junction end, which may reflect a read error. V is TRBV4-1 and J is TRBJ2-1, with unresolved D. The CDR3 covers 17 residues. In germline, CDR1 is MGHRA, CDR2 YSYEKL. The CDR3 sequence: CASSPPRAKGNTYEQFF. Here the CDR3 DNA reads TGTGCCAGCAGCCCGCCGAGAGCTAAAGGGAACACCTATGAGCAGTTCTTC.

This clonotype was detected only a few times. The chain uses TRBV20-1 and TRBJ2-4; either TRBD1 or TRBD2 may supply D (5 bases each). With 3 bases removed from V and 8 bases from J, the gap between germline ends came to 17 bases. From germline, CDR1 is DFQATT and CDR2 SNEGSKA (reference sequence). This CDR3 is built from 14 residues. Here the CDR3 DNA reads TGCAGTGCTAGCCTCGGGACCGAGCAGGACATTCAGTACTTC. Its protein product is CSASLGTEQDIQYF.

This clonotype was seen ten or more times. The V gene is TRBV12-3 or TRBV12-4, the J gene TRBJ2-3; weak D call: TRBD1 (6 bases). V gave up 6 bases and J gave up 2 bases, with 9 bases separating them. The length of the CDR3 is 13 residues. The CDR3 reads CASRGQITDTQYF. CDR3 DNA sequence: TGTGCCAGCAGGGGACAAATCACAGATACGCAGTATTTT.

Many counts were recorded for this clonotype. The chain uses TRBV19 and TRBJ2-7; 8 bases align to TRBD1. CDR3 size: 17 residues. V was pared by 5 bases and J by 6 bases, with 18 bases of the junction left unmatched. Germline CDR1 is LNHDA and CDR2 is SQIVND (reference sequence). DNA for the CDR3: TGTGCCAGTAGTCTGTGGGCTCAGGGGGCTCGGGGAACCGAGCAGTACTTC. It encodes CASSLWAQGARGTEQYF. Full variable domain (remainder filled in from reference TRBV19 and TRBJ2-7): DGGITQSPKYLFRKEGQNVTLSCEQNLNHDAMYWYRQDPGQGLRLIYYSQIVNDFQKGDIAEGYSVSREKKESFPLTVTSAQKNPTAFYLCASSLWAQGARGTEQYFGPGTRLTVT.

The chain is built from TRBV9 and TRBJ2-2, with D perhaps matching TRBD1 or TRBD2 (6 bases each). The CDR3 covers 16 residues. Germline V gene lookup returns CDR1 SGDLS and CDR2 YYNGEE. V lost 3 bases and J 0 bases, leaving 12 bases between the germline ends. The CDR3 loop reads CASSAGASANTGELFF. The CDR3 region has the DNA TGTGCCAGCAGCGCAGGGGCTAGCGCGAACACCGGGGAGCTGTTTTTT.

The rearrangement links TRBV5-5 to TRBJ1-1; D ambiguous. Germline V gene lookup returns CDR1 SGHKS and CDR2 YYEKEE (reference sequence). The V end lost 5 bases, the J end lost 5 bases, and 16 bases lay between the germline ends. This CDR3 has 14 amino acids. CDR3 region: CASRNLGGETEAFF. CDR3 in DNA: TGTGCCAGCAGGAATCTTGGCGGTGAGACTGAAGCTTTCTTT.

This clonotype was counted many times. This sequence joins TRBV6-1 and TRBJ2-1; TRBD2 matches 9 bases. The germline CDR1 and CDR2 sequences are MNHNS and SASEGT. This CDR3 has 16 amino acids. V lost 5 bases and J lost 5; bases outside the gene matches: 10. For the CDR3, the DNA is TGTGCCAGCAGTTACCGTTTGCGGGAGGGAAACAATGAGCAGTTCTTC. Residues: CASSYRLREGNNEQFF.

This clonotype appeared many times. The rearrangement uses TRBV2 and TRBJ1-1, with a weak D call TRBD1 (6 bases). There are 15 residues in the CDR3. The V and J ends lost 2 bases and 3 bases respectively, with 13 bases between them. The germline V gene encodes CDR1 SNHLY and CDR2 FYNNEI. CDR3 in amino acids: CASSEPPTGYTEAFF. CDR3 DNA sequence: TGTGCCAGCAGTGAACCTCCGACAGGATACACTGAAGCTTTCTTT.

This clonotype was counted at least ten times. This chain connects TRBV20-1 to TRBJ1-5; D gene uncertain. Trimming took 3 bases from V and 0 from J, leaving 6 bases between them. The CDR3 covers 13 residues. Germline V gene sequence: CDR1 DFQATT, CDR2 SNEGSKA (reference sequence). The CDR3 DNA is TGCAGTGCTAGCCCCTATAGCAATCAGCCCCAGCATTTT. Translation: CSASPYSNQPQHF.